The sequence of this TCR beta chain was determined in a study of cytomegalovirus exposure and HLA in healthy donors. The germline V and J ends were trimmed by 8 bases and 1 base, with 8 bases remaining between them. Germline CDR1 GTSNPN, CDR2 SVGIG (reference sequence). The CDR3 covers 11 residues. PCR used 60 Vbeta primers and 13 Jbeta primers. Profiled with immunoSEQ multiplex PCR; TCRdb holds only in-frame clones, not every one. The table lists about 190,000 clones, approximately 90% of them singletons. The TCR was taken from a boy aged 2 to 10 in good health and CMV-seronegative. The chain uses TRBV30 and TRBJ1-1; D is ambiguous. Sequenced: PBMCs. This CDR3 reads CAIPGNTEAFF. In DNA, the CDR3 is TGTGCCATACCAGGGAACACTGAAGCTTTCTTT.